This TCR beta chain was profiled in a study of blood T cell repertoires in COVID-19. Across the study: Collection of acute and convalescent COVID-19 samples took place in the United States, Italy and Spain. PBMCs, B-cell-depleted T cells, or T cells were the source of the cDNA or gDNA that made up the material.

CDR3 length: 13 residues. V was clipped by 3 bases and J by 7 bases, with 11 bases between them. Source study methods: Using reference gene primer amplification, nucleated cell counts were estimated. TCRdb's copy holds only in-frame clones and misses some; the assay was immunoSEQ multiplex PCR. Clonal size and the V and J genes are those of that table, whereas D and trimming came from the DNA. The sample yields over 250,000 clones, about 83% seen once. This clonotype was obtained from a woman aged 45-59 years who had recovered from COVID-19. Material for sequencing was peripheral blood. The chain has TRBV12-3 or TRBV12-4 and TRBJ2-3; tentative D call: TRBD1 (5 bases). Here the CDR3 DNA reads TGTGCCAGCAGTTTGTACAGGAGAAATACGCAGTATTTT. It yields the protein CASSLYRRNTQYF.